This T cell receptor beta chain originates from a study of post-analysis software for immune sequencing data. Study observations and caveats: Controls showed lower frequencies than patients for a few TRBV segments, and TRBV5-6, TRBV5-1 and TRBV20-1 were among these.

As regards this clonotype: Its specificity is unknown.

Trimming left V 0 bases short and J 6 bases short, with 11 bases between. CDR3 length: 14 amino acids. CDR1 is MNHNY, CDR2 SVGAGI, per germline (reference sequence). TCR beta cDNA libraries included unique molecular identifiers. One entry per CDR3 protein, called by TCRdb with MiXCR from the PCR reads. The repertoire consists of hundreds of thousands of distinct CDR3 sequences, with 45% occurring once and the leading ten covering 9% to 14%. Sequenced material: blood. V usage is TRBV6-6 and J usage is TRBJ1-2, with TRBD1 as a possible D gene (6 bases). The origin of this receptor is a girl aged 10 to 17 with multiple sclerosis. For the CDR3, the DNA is TGTGCCAGCAGTTACTCGGGCAGGGGTAATGGCTACACCTTC. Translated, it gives CASSYSGRGNGYTF.